This T cell receptor (beta chain) was sequenced for a study of a mutant IDH1 vaccine in newly diagnosed glioma. Study information: Vaccinations were initiated 4-6 weeks following radiotherapy alone, or were given together with temozolomide cycles. Every participant had undergone radiotherapy, temozolomide, or both before, and most underwent both.

Germline V gene sequence: CDR1 KGHSH, CDR2 LQKENI. The CDR3 consists of 14 residues. Trimming removed 6 bases from V and 3 bases from J; junction bases left unmatched: 2. TCRdb keeps only in-frame clones here, not all; method: immunoSEQ multiplex PCR. The repertoire has 25,000 to 40,000 clones, roughly 86% of them found once; the top ten carry approximately 15%. By sample fraction, this clone is large. Its antigen is as yet unknown. Sample time point: week 35, safety follow-up. Each dose of the vaccine consisted of 300 ug of mutant IDH1 20-mer peptide, with topical imiquimod. New IDH1-mutant, ATRX-lost WHO grade 3 or 4 astrocytomas occurred in donors.

The chain carries TRBV18 and TRBJ2-7, with 13 bases lining up with TRBD2. This TCR derives from a man aged 30-40 years with glioma. The sample in question was PBMCs, obtained from a glioma patient whose treatment included an IDH1 peptide vaccine. This CDR3 is CASSRLAGGYEQYF. As DNA, the CDR3 is TGTGCCAGCTCCAGACTAGCGGGAGGCTACGAGCAGTACTTC.